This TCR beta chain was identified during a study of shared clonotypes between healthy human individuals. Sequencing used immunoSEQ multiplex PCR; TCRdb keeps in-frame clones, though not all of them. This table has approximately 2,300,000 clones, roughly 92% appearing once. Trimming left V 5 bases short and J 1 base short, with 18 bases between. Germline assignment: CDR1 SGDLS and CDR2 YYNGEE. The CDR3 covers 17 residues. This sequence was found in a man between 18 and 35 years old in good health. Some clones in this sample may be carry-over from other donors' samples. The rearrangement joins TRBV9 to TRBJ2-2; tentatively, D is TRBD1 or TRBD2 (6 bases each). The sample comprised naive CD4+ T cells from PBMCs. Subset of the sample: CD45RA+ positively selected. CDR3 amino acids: CASRRTPGGQNTGELFF. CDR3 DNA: TGTGCCAGCAGGCGCACCCCCGGGGGCCAGAACACCGGGGAGCTGTTTTTT.